The T cell receptor (beta chain) under discussion was sequenced for a study of PD-1 blockade in classical Hodgkin lymphoma. Whole-study results and caveats: CD4+ TCR diversity climbed significantly by C4D1, unlike CD8+ TCR diversity. Complete responders started with a diversity level that resembled newly diagnosed patients at baseline. Baseline TCR diversity was reportedly lower in newly diagnosed patients than healthy donors.

Remarks on this clone: Its antigen is currently unknown.

The table came from immunoSEQ multiplex PCR; TCRdb's copy has only in-frame clones and leaves some out. Among about 23,000 clones listed, 80% were seen once. All patients relapsed after autologous stem cell transplantation, and brentuximab vedotin exposure varied. There are 12 residues in the CDR3. The V gene lost 0 bases and the J gene lost 9 bases, with 8 bases spanning the gap. Germline values: CDR1 SEHNR, CDR2 FQNEAQ (reference sequence). Sequencing was performed on peripheral blood mononuclear cells (PBMCs), taken before the second cycle of nivolumab. V is TRBV7-9 and J is TRBJ2-5; a possible D gene is TRBD1 (6 bases). This clonotype was sampled from a human donor with classical Hodgkin lymphoma. Written as DNA, the CDR3 is TGTGCCAGCAGCTTAGCGACAGGTGCCCAGTACTTC. Protein sequence: CASSLATGAQYF.